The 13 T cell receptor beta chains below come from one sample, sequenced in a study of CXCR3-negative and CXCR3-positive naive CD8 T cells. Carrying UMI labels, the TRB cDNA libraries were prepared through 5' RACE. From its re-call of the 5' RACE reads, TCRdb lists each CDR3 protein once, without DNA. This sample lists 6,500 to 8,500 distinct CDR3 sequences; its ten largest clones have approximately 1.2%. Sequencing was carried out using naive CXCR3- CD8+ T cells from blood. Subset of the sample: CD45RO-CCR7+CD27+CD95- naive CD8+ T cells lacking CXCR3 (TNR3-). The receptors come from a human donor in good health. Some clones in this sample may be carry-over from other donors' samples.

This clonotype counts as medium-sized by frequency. The CDR3 protein is CSARDPGLDGTDTQYF. The chain links TRBV20-1 to TRBJ2-3; TCRdb lists TRBD2, though no DNA is available to test this call. The CDR3 consists of 16 residues. From germline, CDR1 is DFQATT and CDR2 SNEGSKA (reference sequence).

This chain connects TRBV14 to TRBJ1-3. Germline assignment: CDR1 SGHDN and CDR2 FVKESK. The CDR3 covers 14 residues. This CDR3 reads CASSQVGQANTIYF.

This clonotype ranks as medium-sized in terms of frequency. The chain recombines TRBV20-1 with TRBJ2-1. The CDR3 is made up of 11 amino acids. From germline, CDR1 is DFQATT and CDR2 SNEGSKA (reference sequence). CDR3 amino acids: CSARLVDEQFF.

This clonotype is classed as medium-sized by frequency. The chain's CDR3 is CASSWQNTQYF. The chain employs TRBV5-6 and TRBJ2-3. Germline V gene lookup returns CDR1 SGHDT and CDR2 YYEEEE. This CDR3 contains 11 residues.

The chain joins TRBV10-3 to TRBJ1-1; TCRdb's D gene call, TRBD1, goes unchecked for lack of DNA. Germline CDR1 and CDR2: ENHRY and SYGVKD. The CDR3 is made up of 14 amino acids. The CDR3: CAISEGRGNTEAFF.

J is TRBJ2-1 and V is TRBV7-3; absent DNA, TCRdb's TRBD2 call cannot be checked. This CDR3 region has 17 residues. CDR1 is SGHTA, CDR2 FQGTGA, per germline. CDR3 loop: CASSLAAGTSPFNEQFF.

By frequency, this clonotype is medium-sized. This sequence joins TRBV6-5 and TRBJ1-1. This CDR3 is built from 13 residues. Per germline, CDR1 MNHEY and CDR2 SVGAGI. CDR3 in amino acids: CASSYSIGTEAFF.

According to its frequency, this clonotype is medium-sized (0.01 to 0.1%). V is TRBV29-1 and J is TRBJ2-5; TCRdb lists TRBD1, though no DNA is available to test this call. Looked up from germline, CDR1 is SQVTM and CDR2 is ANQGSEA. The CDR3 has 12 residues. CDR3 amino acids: CSVVTAEETQYF. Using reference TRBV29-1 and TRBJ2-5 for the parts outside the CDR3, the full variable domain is SAVISQKPSRDICQRGTSLTIQCQVDSQVTMMFWYRQQPGQSLTLIATANQGSEATYESGFVIDKFPISRPNLTFSTLTVSNMSPEDSSIYLCSVVTAEETQYFGPGTRLLVL.

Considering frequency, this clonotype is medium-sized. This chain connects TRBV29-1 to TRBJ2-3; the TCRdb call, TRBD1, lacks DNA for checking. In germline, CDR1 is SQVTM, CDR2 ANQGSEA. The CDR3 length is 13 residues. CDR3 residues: CSAHRDSTDTQYF.

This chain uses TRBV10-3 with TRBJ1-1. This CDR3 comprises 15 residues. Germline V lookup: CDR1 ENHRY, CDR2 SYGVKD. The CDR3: CAISEYKEQLTEAFF.

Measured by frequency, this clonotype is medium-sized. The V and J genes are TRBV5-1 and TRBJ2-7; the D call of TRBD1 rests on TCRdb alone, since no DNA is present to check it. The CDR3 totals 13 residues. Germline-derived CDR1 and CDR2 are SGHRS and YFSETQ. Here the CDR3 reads CASSFGQTYEQYF.

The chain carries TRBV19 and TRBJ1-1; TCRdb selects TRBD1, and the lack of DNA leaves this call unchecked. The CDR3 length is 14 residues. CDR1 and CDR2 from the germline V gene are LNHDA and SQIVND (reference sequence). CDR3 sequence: CATCPQAANTEAFF.

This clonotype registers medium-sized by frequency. The CDR3 sequence is CASSEGTGPIYGYTF. This chain connects TRBV2 to TRBJ1-2; TCRdb picks TRBD1, but there is no DNA to check that call. The CDR3 loop spans 15 amino acids. The V gene's germline CDR1 is SNHLY and CDR2 FYNNEI.